This T cell receptor (beta chain) was sequenced in a study of cytomegalovirus exposure and HLA in healthy donors. Points from the study as a whole: With further analysis later on, most CMV-associated TCR beta chains appeared HLA-restricted. Information on immune exposure was restricted to one variable (CMV serostatus).

Both 60 Vbeta primers and 13 Jbeta primers went into the PCR. The table came from immunoSEQ multiplex PCR; TCRdb's copy has only in-frame clones and leaves some out. The sample holds about 110,000 clones; approximately 70% are singletons and the top ten take 3% to 4%. CDR3 length equals 14 residues. Deletions cut 3 bases from V and 2 bases from J, with 11 bases between. The V gene's germline CDR1 is SNHLY and CDR2 FYNNEI. Concerning this clone itself: Its specificity is unknown.

The clonotype originates from a man aged 25 to 40 in good health and CMV-seropositive. The chain is built from TRBV2 and TRBJ2-7; D not resolved. Sequencing was performed on PBMCs. The CDR3 protein is CASSDGIRPYEQYF. CDR3 sequence (DNA): TGTGCCAGCAGTGACGGTATTCGTCCCTACGAGCAGTACTTC.